This TCR beta chain is drawn from a study of neoadjuvant anti-PD-1 for oral cavity cancer. Study details: Most patients had three to four biweekly doses of 3 mg/kg nivolumab before resection. Around day 43, patients without progression received a fourth nivolumab dose before surgery.

The CDR3 runs 15 residues. Germline CDR1 is SGDLS and CDR2 is YYNGEE. After removal of 4 bases from V and 2 bases from J, the junction contained 4 bases not matched to a gene. Survey sequencing of tumors mostly used around 4.8 ug DNA, two replicates. TCRdb's copy holds only in-frame clones and misses some; the assay was immunoSEQ multiplex PCR. The sample comprises about 7,200 clones, roughly 60% of which are singletons, and 6.3% rests with the top ten. There are a few counts of this clone. Its cognate antigen is unknown. Overall study findings and caveats: Greater tumor shrinkage accompanied bigger post-treatment sizes of preexisting clones.

The sequence was collected from a person aged 35-79 years with oral cavity squamous cell carcinoma. This sample comprised tumor tissue, obtained before nivolumab (anti-PD-1) treatment. The J gene is TRBJ2-3, the V gene TRBV9; 10 bases are a match to TRBD2. Here the CDR3 DNA reads TGTGCCAGCAGCCTTGGACTAGCGGTCACAGATACGCAGTATTTT. This translates into CASSLGLAVTDTQYF.